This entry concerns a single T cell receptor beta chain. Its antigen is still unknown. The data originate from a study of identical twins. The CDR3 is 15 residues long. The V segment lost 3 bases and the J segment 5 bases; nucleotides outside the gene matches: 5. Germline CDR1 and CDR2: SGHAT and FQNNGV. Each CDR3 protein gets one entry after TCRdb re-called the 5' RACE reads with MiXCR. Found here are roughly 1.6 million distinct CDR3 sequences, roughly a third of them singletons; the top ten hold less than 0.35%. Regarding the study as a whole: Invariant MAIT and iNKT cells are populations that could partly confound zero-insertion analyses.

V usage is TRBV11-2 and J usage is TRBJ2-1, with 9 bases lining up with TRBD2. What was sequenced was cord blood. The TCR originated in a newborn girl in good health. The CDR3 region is CASSFVAGADNEQFF. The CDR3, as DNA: TGTGCCAGCAGCTTCGTAGCGGGAGCGGACAATGAGCAGTTCTTC.